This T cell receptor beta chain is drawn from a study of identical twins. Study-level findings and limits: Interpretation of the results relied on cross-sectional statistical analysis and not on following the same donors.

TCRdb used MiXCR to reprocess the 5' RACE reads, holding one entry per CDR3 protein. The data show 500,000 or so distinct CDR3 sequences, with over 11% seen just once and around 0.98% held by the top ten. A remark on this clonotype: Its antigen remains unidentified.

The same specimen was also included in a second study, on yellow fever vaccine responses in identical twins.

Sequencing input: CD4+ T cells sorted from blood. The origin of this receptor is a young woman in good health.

CDR3 coding DNA: TGTGCCAGCCTCGACAGGGGAGGGCCTCATACGCAGTATTTT. As protein: CASLDRGGPHTQYF. The chain combines TRBV3-1 with TRBJ2-3; D may be TRBD1 (8 bases). This CDR3 has 14 residues. V was clipped by 8 bases and J by 7 bases, with 19 bases between them. Germline CDR1 and CDR2: LGHDT and YNNKEL (reference sequence).